The 8 T cell receptor beta chains listed next were all sequenced from one sample in a study of shared clonotypes between healthy human individuals. Libraries were prepared by immunoSEQ multiplex PCR; TCRdb keeps only in-frame clonotypes and omits some of them. This sample has some 2,100,000 clones, with under 95% found just once. The naive CD8 subset, CD45RO-negative cells positively selected for CCR7, excluded terminally differentiated effector memory CD45RA+ cells. Material: naive CD8+ T cells from PBMCs. The receptors derive from a man aged 18-30 years in good health. Some clones in this sample may be carry-over from other donors' samples.

The J gene is TRBJ2-6, the V gene TRBV7-6; 7 nucleotides align to TRBD2. The CDR3 length is 16 residues. The germline CDR1 and CDR2 sequences are SGHVS and FNYEAQ. V lost 1 base to trimming and J lost 8 bases; unmatched junction nucleotides: 8. The CDR3 region has the DNA TGTGCCAGCAGCTTAGTCCTTAGCGGGTACTCCAACGTCCTGACTTTC. This encodes CASSLVLSGYSNVLTF.

This clone occurred once. The CDR3 DNA sequence: TGTGCCTGGGGTGGGGCGGGTTTCTCCTACGAGCAGTACTTC. Amino acid sequence: CAWGGAGFSYEQYF. V usage is TRBV30 and J usage is TRBJ2-7, with D perhaps matching TRBD1 or TRBD2 (5 bases each). Germline V lookup: CDR1 GTSNPN, CDR2 SVGIG (reference sequence). Trimming left V 5 bases short and J 0 bases short, with 14 bases between. This CDR3 is 14 amino acids long.

J is TRBJ2-1 and V is TRBV27; D gene unclear. The CDR3 is 13 residues long. Trimming pared 7 bases from V and 7 bases from J, leaving 14 bases between. Germline loops: CDR1 MNHEY, CDR2 SMNVEV (reference sequence). For the CDR3, the DNA is TGTGCCAGCAATTTCAGCAGGTCGAATGAGCAGTTCTTC. This sequence encodes CASNFSRSNEQFF.

The sample holds one count of this clone. V and J are TRBV27 and TRBJ1-2, with 8 nucleotides matching TRBD1. After removal of 5 bases from V and 8 bases from J, the junction contained 7 bases not matched to a gene. CDR3 size: 13 residues. Germline V lookup: CDR1 MNHEY, CDR2 SMNVEV (reference sequence). The CDR3 DNA reads as TGTGCCAGCAGTCCCGGGACAGGTGGGGGCTACACCTTC. Amino acid sequence: CASSPGTGGGYTF.

The chain carries TRBV30 and TRBJ2-2, with 10 bases matching TRBD2. The CDR3 is 14 amino acids. CDR1 is GTSNPN and CDR2 is SVGIG in the germline V gene (reference sequence). V dropped 7 bases and J dropped 4; count of bases not matched to a gene: 6. CDR3 bases: TGTGCCTTGGAAGCGGGAGGGGTCACCGGGGAGCTGTTTTTT. Its translation is CALEAGGVTGELFF. Variable domain in full (rest from reference TRBV30 and TRBJ2-2): SQTIHQWPATLVQPVGSPLSLECTVEGTSNPNLYWYRQAAGRGLQLLFYSVGIGQISSEVPQNLSASRPQDRQFILSSKKLLLSDSGFYLCALEAGGVTGELFFGEGSRLTVL.

The genes are TRBV25-1 and TRBJ1-1; TRBD1 might be the D (6 bases). V was trimmed by 4 bases and J by 0 bases, leaving 12 bases between them. Germline assignment: CDR1 MGHDK and CDR2 SYGVNS. The CDR3 length is 15 residues. Here the CDR3 reads CASSGYRELNTEAFF. The CDR3 DNA is TGTGCCAGCAGTGGCTACAGGGAACTGAACACTGAAGCTTTCTTT.

The chain employs TRBV30 and TRBJ2-7; maybe TRBD1 (5 bases). Trimming pared 6 bases from V and 4 bases from J, leaving 13 bases between. CDR3 length: 12 amino acids. Germline V CDR1 and CDR2: GTSNPN, SVGIG (reference sequence). As DNA, the CDR3 is TGTGCCTGTTCAGGGATGGGGTACGAGCAGTACTTC. It specifies CACSGMGYEQYF.

V usage is TRBV7-8 and J usage is TRBJ2-7; 10 bases match TRBD1. The trim removed 5 bases at V and 0 bases at J, leaving 4 bases unmatched. The CDR3 totals 15 residues. Germline V gene lookup returns CDR1 SGHVS and CDR2 FQNEAQ. The CDR3 coding sequence is TGTGCCAGCAGCCCATGGACAGGGGGCTCCTACGAGCAGTACTTC. The encoded protein is CASSPWTGGSYEQYF.